This T cell receptor beta chain was identified in a study of OX40 agonist ivuxolimab in advanced cancers. Overall study: Those treated in dose escalation had hepatocellular carcinoma, melanoma, renal cell cancer or head and neck cancer.

This clone appeared once. The target antigen is unknown. The CDR3 is 15 residues long. J lost 7 bases, V lost 2 bases, and 6 bases had no gene match. The V gene's germline CDR1 is SGHVS and CDR2 FNYEAQ. Profiled with immunoSEQ multiplex PCR; TCRdb holds only in-frame clones, not every one. The data show approximately 84,000 clones, approximately 86% seen once. Study-level points and caveats: Clonal expansion by week 6 occurred in CD4+ and CD8+ blood T cells (at 0.1 to 3.0 mg/kg).

This material consisted of CD4+ or CD8+ T cells sorted from blood, taken in a trial of the OX40 agonist ivuxolimab. This clonotype originated in an adult with an advanced solid tumor such as melanoma, head and neck, liver or kidney cancer. This sequence joins TRBV7-6 and TRBJ2-2; TRBD1 matches at 8 bases. CDR3 protein: CASSLQGARSGELFF. For the CDR3, the DNA is TGTGCCAGCAGCTTACAGGGGGCGCGAAGCGGGGAGCTGTTTTTT.